A selection of T cell receptor beta chains follows, all from one sample in a study of blood T cell repertoires in COVID-19. Some clones are missing from TCRdb's copy, which holds only in-frame ones; the method was immunoSEQ multiplex PCR. The repertoire includes roughly 90,000 clones, 70% to 85% of them detected once, and around an eighth sits in the top ten. The specimen was peripheral blood. These receptors were obtained from a human donor in a cohort sampled during active COVID-19. Both conserved end residues are trimmed from each CDR3.

cdr3_aa v_call
ASSVGGQEQY TRBV9
ASSFPIGGDQPQH TRBV28
ASTLGLHEQF TRBV12-3/TRBV12-4
ASSPFPGTASGELF TRBV7-2
ASSYSGQGNGYT TRBV6-6
ASSLPRQGLNTEAF TRBV28
ASSPWTAELSGNTIY TRBV28
ATSDPGLAGGGETQY TRBV24-1
ASSLVLGDTGELF TRBV7-2
ASSLRLAGVDTQY TRBV11-2
ASSYSRLSGTYEQY TRBV6-5
ASSPGGDTQY TRBV11-2
ASSLASGATYEQY TRBV5-5
ASSERAGQETQY TRBV6-1
ASSSGTGGYNEQF TRBV5-1
ASRLDGGYEQY TRBV12-3/TRBV12-4
ASSIRGGWRETQY TRBV19
AVERGRDQPQH TRBV6-5
ASSPGPGQGTLF TRBV9
ASSPAREHAAYEQY TRBV6-2/TRBV6-3
ASSSLAGAVQETQY TRBV27
AGGTGLNEQY TRBV7-2
ASSPSSSGRGDTQY TRBV5-1
ASSAGQGRTDTQY TRBV18
ASSRDLGGASPLH TRBV7-9
ASSLIVEGVNEQF TRBV5-1
ASSPVAGASYEQY TRBV5-4
ATGQGAIQY TRBV19
ASSLTGRVGGT TRBV28
ASSSNGTGLGATNEKLF TRBV7-3
ASSKRTGGGAEAF TRBV21-1